The next 6 T cell receptor beta chains were all read from a single sample in a study of T cell clonality in common variable immunodeficiency. Repertoires were generated with immunoSEQ multiplex PCR, while TCRdb's copy carries only in-frame clones and drops some. The profile covers approximately 34,000 clones, none occurring a single time. Sequencing was carried out using peripheral blood mononuclear cells. The receptors were sampled from a person aged 18 to 75 in good health.

This clone showed up many times. The CDR3 goes on 3 residues after the read ends, and that part is filled in from the germline J gene. The chain couples TRBV2 to TRBJ2-1; 9 positions match TRBD1. Germline CDR1 and CDR2: SNHLY and FYNNEI. Trimming at V came to 10 bases and at J to 4 bases, leaving 5 bases not matched to a gene. CDR3 length: 13 amino acids. CDR3 bases read: TGTGCCACCGCCGGGACAGGGTACAATGAG. This gives the protein CATAGTGYNE. The full CDR3 is CATAGTGYNEQFF.

This clone was seen many times. With the read ending 3 residues before the CDR3 end, the germline J gene is used to fill in that end. The chain combines TRBV12-5 with TRBJ1-1; maybe TRBD1 (5 bases). The CDR3 totals 11 residues. Germline V gene data show CDR1 as LGHNT and CDR2 as FRNRAP. V lost 6 bases, J lost 5 bases, and 7 bases lay in between. The CDR3 here is CASGRGTEAFF. The DNA read from the CDR3 is TGTGCTAGTGGAAGGGGTACTGAA.

This clone occurred many times. The read stops 3 residues short of the end of the CDR3; the missing end is completed from the germline J gene. V is TRBV15 and J is TRBJ1-4, with TRBD1 matching over 7 bases. The CDR3 totals 16 residues. Germline trimming cut 2 bases from V and 4 bases from J; bases unmatched to any gene: 7. Per germline, CDR1 LNHNV and CDR2 YYDKDF (reference sequence). CDR3 region: CATSRQQGSDNEKLFF. The part of the CDR3 DNA that was read is TGTGCCACCAGCAGACAACAGGGGTCCGATAATGAAAAA.

Many counts were recorded for this clone. With the read ending 3 residues before the CDR3 end, the germline J gene is used to fill in that end. The chain couples TRBV4-1 to TRBJ1-1, with a tentative D call TRBD1 (6 bases). V was shortened by 3 bases and J by 4 bases, with 15 bases between the two germline ends. Germline values: CDR1 MGHRA, CDR2 YSYEKL. This CDR3 spans 15 amino acids. The chain's CDR3 is CASSQRGQGGTEAFF. The covered CDR3 bases are TGCGCCAGCAGCCAGAGGGGTCAAGGGGGCACTGAA.

With respect to this clone: The sequence runs out 3 residues before the end of the CDR3; the remainder is reconstructed from the germline J gene. The chain combines TRBV2 with TRBJ1-1, with TRBD1 identical over 7 bases. There are 16 residues in the CDR3. The V and J ends lost 4 bases and 0 bases, in that order; junction bases with no gene match: 8. Germline CDR1 and CDR2: SNHLY and FYNNEI. CDR3 DNA, as far as it was read: TGTGCCAGCAGTGGTCAGGGGGTCTCGCTGAACACTGAA. It specifies CASSGQGVSLNTE. The whole CDR3 sequence reads CASSGQGVSLNTEAFF.

This clone was counted many times. The read finishes 3 residues shy of the CDR3 end, and the germline J gene is used to complete it. The chain combines TRBV7-9 with TRBJ1-2; 9 bases map to TRBD1. The CDR3 has 15 amino acids. The V gene's germline CDR1 is SEHNR and CDR2 FQNEAQ (reference sequence). CDR3 protein: CASSPTIPTGGGYTF. CDR3 DNA, as far as it was read: TGTGCCAGCAGCCCAACAATCCCGACAGGGGGAGGC.